The entry below describes one T cell receptor (beta chain). Antigen specificity is unknown. This sample stems from a study of T cell clonality in common variable immunodeficiency. Measured with immunoSEQ multiplex PCR; TCRdb has only the in-frame clones, and not every one. Singletons are absent from the sample, which has 11,000 to 15,000 clones. Points from the study as a whole: Repertoire-complication correlations in CVID were limited by patient heterogeneity. TCRbeta clonality was increased in CVID versus healthy controls. Fewer deletions and N-nucleotide insertions were reportedly seen in common variable immunodeficiency TCR beta sequences.

This clonotype was obtained from a human donor with common variable immunodeficiency. The sample taken for sequencing was peripheral blood mononuclear cells.

CDR3 DNA (partial): TGTGCCAGCAAACCAGACAGGAACAACGAG. It encodes CASKPDRNNE. The entire CDR3 reads CASKPDRNNEQYF. The rearrangement uses TRBV2 and TRBJ2-7; possibly TRBD1 for D (6 bases). The CDR3 is cut off 3 residues early in the read; its end comes from the germline J gene. Trimming took 7 bases from V and 5 from J, leaving 15 bases between them. Germline V CDR1 and CDR2: SNHLY, FYNNEI. CDR3 length equals 13 residues.